The 3 T cell receptor beta chains listed next were all sequenced from one sample in a study of T-cell reconstitution after alpha-beta-depleted transplantation in children. Unique molecular identifiers were incorporated during preparation of the TCRbeta library. Using its own MiXCR run on the PCR reads, TCRdb lists one record per CDR3 protein. The sample carries hundreds of thousands of distinct CDR3 sequences, about 15% recorded once. The source was PBMCs, mostly from graft donor cells, collected 360 days after TCRalphabeta/CD19-depleted stem cell transplant. The source of these receptors is a male patient younger than 18 who had a stem cell transplant for acute lymphoblastic leukemia, so the T cells may come from the graft donor.

This clonotype was detected a few times. The chain employs TRBV7-9 and TRBJ2-2; D is possibly TRBD2 (5 bases). CDR1 is SEHNR, CDR2 FQNEAQ, per germline (reference sequence). V gave up 2 bases and J gave up 0 bases, with 13 bases separating them. The CDR3 totals 17 residues. The CDR3, as DNA: TGTGCCAGCAGCTTATTGGCGGGTTACGCGAACACCGGGGAGCTGTTTTTT. Translation gives CASSLLAGYANTGELFF.

This clonotype was detected a few times. J is TRBJ2-3 and V is TRBV6-2 or TRBV6-3; no clear D gene. The germline CDR1 and CDR2 sequences are MNHEY and SVGEGT. V gave up 6 bases and J gave up 0 bases, with 16 bases separating them. This CDR3 is built from 16 residues. Written as DNA, the CDR3 is TGTGCCAGCAGCCGACAAACGGGCGCTAGCACAGATACGCAGTATTTT. Encoded protein: CASSRQTGASTDTQYF.

V is TRBV5-6 and J is TRBJ2-7; D is perhaps TRBD1 (6 bases). CDR1 SGHDT and CDR2 YYEEEE come from the germline V gene. The CDR3 is made up of 15 amino acids. The V gene lost 1 base and the J gene lost 4 bases, with 15 bases spanning the gap. CDR3 nucleotides: TGTGCCAGCAGCTTGACAGGGACAAGGGCGTACGAGCAGTACTTC. Its protein product is CASSLTGTRAYEQYF.